Only a few counts were recorded for the clone carrying this T cell receptor beta chain. This sample was included in a study of OX40 agonist ivuxolimab in advanced cancers. The CDR3 totals 14 residues. J gave up 4 bases and V 0 bases, and 0 bases lay outside the gene matches. Looked up from germline, CDR1 is SGHRS and CDR2 is YFSETQ. Sequencing used immunoSEQ multiplex PCR; TCRdb keeps in-frame clones, though not all of them. The table records 55,000 to 90,000 clones, approximately 90% of them present only once. The chain uses TRBV5-1 and TRBJ1-3; the match to TRBD1 covers 8 bases. This specimen consisted of CD4+ or CD8+ T cells sorted from blood, obtained in a trial of the OX40 agonist ivuxolimab. This receptor was taken from an adult with an advanced solid tumor such as melanoma, head and neck, liver or kidney cancer. The CDR3 reads CASSLGTGGNTIYF. The DNA of the CDR3 is TGCGCCAGCAGCTTGGGGACAGGGGGAAACACCATATATTTT. Based on the CDR3 plus reference TRBV5-1 and TRBJ1-3, the full variable domain is KAGVTQTPRYLIKTRGQQVTLSCSPISGHRSVSWYQQTPGQGLQFLFEYFSETQRNKGNFPGRFSGRQFSNSRSEMNVSTLELGDSALYLCASSLGTGGNTIYFGEGSWLTVV.